This T cell receptor beta chain was observed in a study of radiotherapy plus CTLA-4 blockade in lung cancer. Study details: Objective responses occurred in about 18% of patients; roughly 30% had disease control.

TCRdb's table, derived via immunoSEQ multiplex PCR, lists solely in-frame clones and lacks some. This sample has some 120,000 clones; around 84% occur once, and the top ten carry about 3.3%. CTLA-4 blockade using ipilimumab, together with focal radiation, was received by patients with chemo-refractory metastatic non-small-cell lung cancer. The CDR3 sequence is 13 residues long. Deletions cut 0 bases from V and 9 bases from J, with 8 bases between. Germline CDR1 and CDR2: KGHSH and LQKENI. A remark on this clone: What it recognizes is unknown.

Study-level results: Reported findings show early blood T cell clone dynamics, with interferon-beta, best predicted response.

The clonotype was recovered from a human donor with non-small cell lung cancer that progressed on radiotherapy plus ipilimumab. Some clones in this sample may be carry-over from other donors' samples. This sequence joins TRBV18 and TRBJ1-4; no definite D call. This specimen was peripheral blood, taken from a patient treated with radiotherapy plus ipilimumab. The CDR3 nucleotides are TGTGCCAGCTCACCACCGAACAGACAAAAACTGTTTTTT. Translated, it gives CASSPPNRQKLFF. The whole variable domain, filled in from reference TRBV18 and TRBJ1-4, reads NAGVMQNPRHLVRRRGQEARLRCSPMKGHSHVYWYRQLPEEGLKFMVYLQKENIIDESGMPKERFSAEFPKEGPSILRIQQVVRGDSAAYFCASSPPNRQKLFFGSGTQLSVL.